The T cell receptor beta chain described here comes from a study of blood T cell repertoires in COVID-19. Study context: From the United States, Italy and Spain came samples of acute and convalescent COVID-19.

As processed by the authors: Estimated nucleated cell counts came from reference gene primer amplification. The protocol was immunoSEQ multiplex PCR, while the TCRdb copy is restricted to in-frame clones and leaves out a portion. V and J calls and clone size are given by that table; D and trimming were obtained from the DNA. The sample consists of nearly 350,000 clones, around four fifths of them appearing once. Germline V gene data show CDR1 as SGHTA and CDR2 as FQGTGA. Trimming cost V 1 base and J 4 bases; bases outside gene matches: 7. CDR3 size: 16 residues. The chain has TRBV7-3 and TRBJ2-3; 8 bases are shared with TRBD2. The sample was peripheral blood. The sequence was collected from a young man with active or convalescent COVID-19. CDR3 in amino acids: CASSLNGGAFSDTQYF. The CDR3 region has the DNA TGTGCCAGCAGCTTAAACGGGGGGGCATTCTCAGATACGCAGTATTTT.